This T cell receptor beta chain was found in a study of T cell repertoires and HLA-DP antigens. Concerning this clone itself: Its antigen is still unknown.

Whole-study results and caveats: Average cumulative frequency of previously undetected clones was just over 35% against one allele and around 48% against the other.

Data came from immunoSEQ multiplex PCR; TCRdb stores just in-frame clones and leaves some out. The sample shows about 120,000 clones, almost 95% of them seen only once. V shed 2 bases, J shed 2 bases, and the junction held 22 bases outside the gene matches. The CDR3 contains 22 residues. Germline V CDR1 and CDR2: MGHRA, YSYEKL. This clonotype originated in a young woman in good health and CMV-seronegative. The genes are TRBV4-1 and TRBJ1-3; the match to TRBD1 covers 9 bases. The specimen sequenced was CD4+ T cells from PBMCs. CDR3 DNA sequence: TGCGCCAGCAGCCAAAGACCCTTCGGACAGGGGAGGGTTATAAAGCCTGGAAACACCATATATTTT. Translated: CASSQRPFGQGRVIKPGNTIYF.